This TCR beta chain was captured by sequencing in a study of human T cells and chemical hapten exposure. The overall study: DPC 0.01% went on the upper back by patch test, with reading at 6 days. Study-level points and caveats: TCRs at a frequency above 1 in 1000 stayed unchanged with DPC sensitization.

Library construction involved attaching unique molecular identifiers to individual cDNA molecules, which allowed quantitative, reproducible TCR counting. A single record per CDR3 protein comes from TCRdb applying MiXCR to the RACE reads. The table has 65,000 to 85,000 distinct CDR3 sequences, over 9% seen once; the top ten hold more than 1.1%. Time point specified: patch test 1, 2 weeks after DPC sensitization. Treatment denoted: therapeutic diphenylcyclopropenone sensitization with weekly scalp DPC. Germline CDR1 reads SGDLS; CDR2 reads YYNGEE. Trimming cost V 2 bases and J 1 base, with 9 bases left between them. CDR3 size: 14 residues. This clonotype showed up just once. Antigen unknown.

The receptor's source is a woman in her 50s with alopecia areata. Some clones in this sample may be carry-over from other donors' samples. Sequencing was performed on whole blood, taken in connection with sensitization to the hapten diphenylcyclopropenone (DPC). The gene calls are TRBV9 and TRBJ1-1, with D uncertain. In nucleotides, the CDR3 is TGTGCCAGCAGCGTGTTCGCTTGGAACACTGAAGCTTTCTTT. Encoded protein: CASSVFAWNTEAFF.